These 27 T cell receptor beta chains were sequenced from one sample in a study of T-cell reconstitution after alpha-beta-depleted transplantation in children. Preparation of the TCRbeta library used unique molecular identifiers. TCRdb recomputed calls from the PCR reads with MiXCR, one row per CDR3 protein. This sample has around 450,000 distinct CDR3 sequences, with 15% to 20% found just once. The sequences come from PBMCs, mostly from graft donor cells, collected 360 days after TCRalphabeta/CD19-depleted stem cell transplant. These receptors were taken from a boy in the first two years of life who had a stem cell transplant for Wiskott-Aldrich syndrome, so the T cells may come from the graft donor.

To note about this clonotype: Just one base apart from a much larger clone, this may be a read error. The chain uses TRBV10-3 and TRBJ2-1; possibly TRBD1 or TRBD2 for D (5 bases each). V was trimmed by 6 bases and J by 2 bases, leaving 11 bases between them. Germline CDR1 is ENHRY and CDR2 is SYGVKD. CDR3 length: 14 residues. CDR3: CAISVVGAYNEQFF. The CDR3 DNA follows: TGTGCCATCAGCGTAGTGGGGGCCTACAATGAGCAGTTCTTC.

This clonotype was seen only a few times. The gene calls are TRBV7-6 and TRBJ2-1; tentative D call: TRBD2 (6 bases). The germline V and J ends were trimmed by 1 base and 7 bases, with 8 bases remaining between them. CDR1 and CDR2 from the germline V gene are SGHVS and FNYEAQ. The CDR3 length is 13 residues. Written as DNA, the CDR3 is TGTGCCAGCAGCTTAGACCTAGCGAATGAGCAGTTCTTC. It codes for CASSLDLANEQFF.

This clonotype was seen only a few times. This chain uses TRBV11-2 with TRBJ2-7; TRBD1 or TRBD2 may be the D gene (5 bases each). This CDR3 spans 13 amino acids. V was clipped by 5 bases and J by 6 bases, with 14 bases between them. Germline CDR1 is SGHAT and CDR2 is FQNNGV. CDR3 in amino acids: CASSHSRGREQYF. The DNA of the CDR3 is TGTGCCAGCAGCCATAGTAGGGGACGCGAGCAGTACTTC.

V gene TRBV20-1 combines with J gene TRBJ2-7; 8 nucleotides agree with TRBD1. The J segment lost 2 bases and the V segment lost 5 bases, leaving 8 bases of the junction unmatched. This CDR3 is 14 amino acids long. Germline-derived CDR1 and CDR2 are DFQATT and SNEGSKA (reference sequence). CDR3 region: CSAGNTGGTYEQYF. The CDR3 DNA sequence: TGCAGTGCTGGAAACACAGGGGGTACCTACGAGCAGTACTTC.

The chain recombines TRBV5-6 with TRBJ1-1; maybe TRBD1 (5 bases). V was pared by 3 bases and J by 7 bases, with 13 bases between. This CDR3 is 13 amino acids long. The germline V gene has CDR1 SGHDT and CDR2 YYEEEE. In DNA, the CDR3 is TGTGCCAGCAGCTCCCAGGGAGACGGTGAAGCTTTCTTT. Protein: CASSSQGDGEAFF.

This clonotype appeared a few times. V usage is TRBV9 and J usage is TRBJ2-2; no reliable D call. The V end lost 0 bases, the J end lost 6 bases, and 12 bases lay between the germline ends. This CDR3 region has 15 residues. Germline V gives CDR1 SGDLS, CDR2 YYNGEE. CDR3 sequence: CASSVGGTPPGELFF. For the CDR3, the DNA is TGTGCCAGCAGCGTAGGAGGAACCCCACCCGGGGAGCTGTTTTTT. The whole variable domain, remainder taken from reference TRBV9 and TRBJ2-2, is DSGVTQTPKHLITATGQRVTLRCSPRSGDLSVYWYQQSLDQGLQFLIQYYNGEERAKGNILERFSAQQFPDLHSELNLSSLELGDSALYFCASSVGGTPPGELFFGEGSRLTVL.

This clonotype was seen more than once but under ten times. The chain carries TRBV4-1 and TRBJ2-2, with TRBD2 as a possible D gene (5 bases). In germline, CDR1 is MGHRA, CDR2 YSYEKL. The V gene lost 1 base and the J gene lost 11 bases, with 11 bases spanning the gap. The CDR3 sequence is 13 residues long. This CDR3 is CASSQVYRGELFF. CDR3 nucleotides: TGCGCCAGCAGCCAAGTTTATCGGGGAGAGCTGTTTTTT.

The rearrangement uses TRBV20-1 and TRBJ1-2; D not certain. Germline values: CDR1 DFQATT, CDR2 SNEGSKA (reference sequence). Trimming shortened V by 3 bases and J by 5 bases, and 10 bases separated the two germline ends. The CDR3 loop spans 12 amino acids. CDR3 protein: CSASGVAYGYTF. The DNA of the CDR3 is TGCAGTGCTAGCGGGGTAGCATATGGCTACACCTTC.

The sample holds many counts of this clonotype. The chain links TRBV28 to TRBJ1-4; no clear D. There are 14 residues in the CDR3. Trimming took 1 base from V and 6 from J, leaving 9 bases between them. CDR1 and CDR2 from the germline V gene are MDHEN and SYDVKM. The DNA for the CDR3 is TGTGCCAGCAGTTTATTAGGGCGCCATGAAAAACTGTTTTTT. Encoded protein: CASSLLGRHEKLFF.

This clonotype was counted a few times. The chain recombines TRBV28 with TRBJ2-7, with D perhaps matching TRBD1 (7 bases). Germline V CDR1 and CDR2: MDHEN, SYDVKM. This CDR3 spans 15 amino acids. Trimming cost V 5 bases and J 0 bases, with 14 bases left between them. CDR3 loop: CASSVGGQLSYEQYF. In DNA, the CDR3 is TGTGCCAGCAGTGTGGGGGGACAGCTCTCCTACGAGCAGTACTTC.

V is TRBV4-3 and J is TRBJ2-7, with 15 bases that match TRBD2. Germline values: CDR1 LGHNA, CDR2 YSLEER. Trimming cost V 5 bases and J 0 bases; bases outside gene matches: 5. The CDR3 covers 17 residues. The CDR3 sequence: CASSEGTSGRSSYEQYF. CDR3 in DNA: TGCGCCAGCAGCGAGGGGACTAGCGGGAGGAGCTCCTACGAGCAGTACTTC.

As regards this clonotype: Relative to the germline gene, one junction end is altered; a read error may explain this. CDR3 DNA: TGTACCAGCAGGACCCGGGGTGGCGGGACGGGCCGATACAATGAGCAGTTCTTC. This sequence encodes CTSRTRGGGTGRYNEQFF. The chain has TRBV12-3 or TRBV12-4 and TRBJ2-1, with a tentative D call TRBD2 (6 bases). The CDR3 runs 18 residues.

The chain uses TRBV2 and TRBJ1-3; 11 bases map to TRBD1. Germline assignment: CDR1 SNHLY and CDR2 FYNNEI. The CDR3 loop spans 17 amino acids. V gave up 3 bases and J gave up 0 bases; unmatched junction bases: 4. CDR3 nucleotides: TGTGCCAGCAGTGAGGGGACAGGGGGGATCTCTGGAAACACCATATATTTT. It specifies CASSEGTGGISGNTIYF. Supplemented by reference TRBV2 and TRBJ1-3, the full variable domain reads EPEVTQTPSHQVTQMGQEVILRCVPISNHLYFYWYRQILGQKVEFLVSFYNNEISEKSEIFDDQFSVERPDGSNFTLKIRSTKLEDSAMYFCASSEGTGGISGNTIYFGEGSWLTVV.

A few counts support this clonotype. The gene calls are TRBV21-1 and TRBJ2-7; TRBD2 reflects the table's D call only, with no check against the DNA. TRBV21-1 is given as a pseudogene. The CDR3 contains 13 residues. This chain's CDR3 is CASSRRVSYEQYF. For the CDR3, the DNA is TGTGCCAGCAGCAGGAGGGTTTCCTACGAGCAGTACTTC.

This chain connects TRBV6-5 to TRBJ2-7; D is perhaps TRBD2 (6 bases). CDR3 length: 16 amino acids. Germline CDR1 is MNHEY and CDR2 is SVGAGI. V gave up 0 bases and J gave up 0 bases, with 12 bases separating them. The CDR3 loop reads CASSYSRLASSYEQYF. In DNA form, the CDR3 reads TGTGCCAGCAGTTACTCGAGGCTAGCGAGCTCCTACGAGCAGTACTTC.

The chain links TRBV6-5 to TRBJ1-1; possible D gene TRBD1, 5 bases. Germline V gene sequence: CDR1 MNHEY, CDR2 SVGAGI. This CDR3 spans 12 amino acids. The germline V and J ends were trimmed by 6 bases and 10 bases, with 15 bases remaining between them. The CDR3 bases are TGTGCCAGCAGCCTCCGGGGCTTGGGAGCTTTCTTT. Protein sequence: CASSLRGLGAFF.

This clonotype has just one count. V and J are TRBV20-1 and TRBJ2-3; maybe TRBD2 (6 bases). V gave up 2 bases and J gave up 0 bases, with 15 bases separating them. CDR1 and CDR2 (germline): DFQATT, SNEGSKA (reference sequence). The CDR3 is 16 residues long. The CDR3, as DNA: TGCAGTGCTAGAAGGACCGGGACTTGGAGCACAGATACGCAGTATTTT. Amino acids: CSARRTGTWSTDTQYF.

The genes are TRBV9 and TRBJ1-2, with D unclear. Trimming removed 0 bases from V and 5 bases from J, with 11 bases in between. There are 14 residues in the CDR3. The germline V gene encodes CDR1 SGDLS and CDR2 YYNGEE. CDR3 coding DNA: TGTGCCAGCAGCGTAGGCGTCAGTCAATATGGCTACACCTTC. It is translated as CASSVGVSQYGYTF.

This clonotype was seen a few times. This chain links TRBV5-1 with TRBJ2-5; 12 positions agree with TRBD2. Unmatched junction bases numbered 12, after V lost 3 bases and J lost 3 bases. The germline gives CDR1 SGHRS, CDR2 YFSETQ. The CDR3 runs to 18 residues. The CDR3 sequence: CASSSPRFWTSGEETQYF. CDR3 bases: TGCGCCAGCAGCTCCCCCCGGTTTTGGACTAGCGGGGAAGAGACCCAGTACTTC.

The gene calls are TRBV12-3 or TRBV12-4 and TRBJ2-1, with D maybe TRBD1 (6 bases). The V gene lost 3 bases and the J gene lost 3 bases, with 15 bases spanning the gap. The CDR3 runs 16 residues. CDR3 nucleotide sequence: TGTGCCAGCAGTTTGGACAGACGGGCCCGCTACAATGAGCAGTTCTTC. Its translation is CASSLDRRARYNEQFF.

The chain couples TRBV12-3 or TRBV12-4 to TRBJ2-4; D is ambiguous. Deletions cut 5 bases from V and 1 base from J, with 12 bases between. This CDR3 spans 15 amino acids. The CDR3 sequence: CASSPKTRAKNIQYF. As DNA, the CDR3 is TGTGCCAGCAGTCCTAAGACCAGGGCCAAAAACATTCAGTACTTC.

The chain is built from TRBV12-3 or TRBV12-4 and TRBJ2-2, with D possibly TRBD2 on 5 matching bases. Trimming took off 6 bases at V and 4 bases at J, with 12 bases between the two ends. This CDR3 spans 14 amino acids. CDR3 residues: CASRRVMITGELFF. The CDR3 nucleotides are TGTGCCAGCAGGCGGGTGATGATCACCGGGGAGCTGTTTTTT.

This clonotype was seen a few times. This chain links TRBV29-1 with TRBJ1-1; D is ambiguous. Germline V CDR1 and CDR2: SQVTM, ANQGSEA. Trimming shortened V by 4 bases and J by 7 bases, and 7 bases separated the two germline ends. This CDR3 contains 10 residues. The CDR3 loop is CSVGPIEAFF. The DNA for the CDR3 is TGCAGCGTTGGGCCGATTGAAGCTTTCTTT.

This clonotype was seen more than once but under ten times. This sequence joins TRBV18 and TRBJ2-7, with 11 nucleotides matching TRBD2. CDR3 length: 15 residues. The J segment lost 2 bases and the V segment lost 2 bases, leaving 2 bases of the junction unmatched. The germline V gene has CDR1 KGHSH and CDR2 LQKENI. The CDR3 DNA follows: TGTGCCAGCTCACCATCGACTAGCGGGACCTACGAGCAGTACTTC. This codes for CASSPSTSGTYEQYF.

There are a few counts of this clonotype. This chain joins TRBV20-1 and TRBJ2-7; the D gene is possibly TRBD1 (6 bases). The CDR3 covers 16 residues. Germline CDR1 DFQATT, CDR2 SNEGSKA (reference sequence). Trimming took 0 bases from V and 2 from J, leaving 17 bases between them. The CDR3 spells CSARDTGRGNPYEQYF. The DNA for the CDR3 is TGCAGTGCTAGAGATACCGGCAGGGGCAATCCCTACGAGCAGTACTTC.

V and J are TRBV14 and TRBJ2-2; D possibly corresponds to TRBD1 (6 bases). V lost 2 bases to trimming and J lost 6 bases, with 7 bases between them. CDR1 and CDR2 from the germline V gene are SGHDN and FVKESK. The CDR3 consists of 13 residues. The CDR3 loop reads CASSQTGPGELFF. The CDR3 DNA reads TGTGCCAGCAGCCAAACAGGGCCCGGGGAGCTGTTTTTT.

V usage is TRBV2 and J usage is TRBJ2-2; possibly TRBD2 for D (5 bases). Germline values: CDR1 SNHLY, CDR2 FYNNEI. The V end was cut by 8 bases, the J end by 1 base, with 14 bases between. There are 15 residues in the CDR3. CDR3 amino acids: CASASRAENTGELFF. CDR3 DNA sequence: TGTGCCAGCGCATCCCGAGCGGAGAACACCGGGGAGCTGTTTTTT.